This T cell receptor (beta chain) was documented in a study of T cell changes during pregnancy in multiple sclerosis. The data were produced by immunoSEQ multiplex PCR, yet TCRdb's version contains in-frame clones alone and is incomplete. The sample lists around 64,000 clones, about nine tenths occurring once. Sequencing used CD4+ T cells from peripheral blood mononuclear cells, obtained after pregnancy. This clonotype was obtained from a female donor with multiple sclerosis, enrolled in a pregnancy study.

In nucleotides, the CDR3 is TGTGCCAGCAGTATCAAGGGACAGGAAAAACTGTTTTTT. Protein product: CASSIKGQEKLFF. This sequence joins TRBV7-6 and TRBJ1-4; 7 nucleotides align to TRBD1. The length of the CDR3 is 13 residues. The trim removed 6 bases at V and 8 bases at J, leaving 6 bases unmatched. Germline-derived CDR1 and CDR2 are SGHVS and FNYEAQ.